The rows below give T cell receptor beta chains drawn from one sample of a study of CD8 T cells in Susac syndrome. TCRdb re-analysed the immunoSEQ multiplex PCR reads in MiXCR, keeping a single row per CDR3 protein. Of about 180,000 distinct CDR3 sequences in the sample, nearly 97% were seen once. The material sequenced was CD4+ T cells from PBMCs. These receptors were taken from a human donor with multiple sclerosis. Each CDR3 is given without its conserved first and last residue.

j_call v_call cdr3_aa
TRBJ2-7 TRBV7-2 ASSVRDGGIGEQY
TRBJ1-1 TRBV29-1 SADKLTRANTEAF
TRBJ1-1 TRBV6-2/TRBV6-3 ASSYRWQGRTNTEAF
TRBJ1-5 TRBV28 ASRSSPSNQPQH
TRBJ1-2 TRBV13 ASSLEGRLGTGAPNYGYT
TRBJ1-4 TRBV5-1 ASSFYPASSNEKLF
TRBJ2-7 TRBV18 ASSPDREKDEQY
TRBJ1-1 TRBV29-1 SVANSNTEAF
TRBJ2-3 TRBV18 ASSPRGPGDTQY
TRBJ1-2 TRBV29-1 SVRGGTGVWDGYT
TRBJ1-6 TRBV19 ASSTSKQSNSPLH
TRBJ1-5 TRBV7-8 ASSFRGQVPYQPQH
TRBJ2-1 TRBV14 ASSQGASYNEQF
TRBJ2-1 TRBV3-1 ASSQAGRYNEQF
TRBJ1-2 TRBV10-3 AISEPLPGQGYT
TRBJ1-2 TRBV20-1 SARADSGGYT
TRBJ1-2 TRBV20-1 SASYGQNYGYT
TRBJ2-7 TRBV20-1 SAKDRASYEQY
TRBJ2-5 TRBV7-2 ASSFQVGQETQY
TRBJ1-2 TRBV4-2 ASSQELDSGYT
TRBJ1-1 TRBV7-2 ASSTPQGADTEAF
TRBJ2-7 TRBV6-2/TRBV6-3 ASSQVRLQGRLYEQY
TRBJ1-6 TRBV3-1 ASSQRDRDSPLH
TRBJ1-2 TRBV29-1 SADWGYT
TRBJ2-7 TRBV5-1 ASSPVGKTYEQY
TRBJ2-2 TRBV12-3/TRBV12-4 ASRPRRTGGDTGELF
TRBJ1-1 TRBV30 AWSVLGVGTEAF
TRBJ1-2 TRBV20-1 SASPGTGYGGYT